These T cell receptor beta chains were read from a single sample in a study of T cells in Graves' hyperthyroidism and ophthalmopathy. TCRdb reanalysed the multiplex PCR reads using MiXCR and keeps one entry per CDR3 protein. The table has about 600,000 distinct CDR3 sequences, roughly 14% seen once. The sequenced material came from blood. The origin of the receptors is a woman in her 50s with Graves' ophthalmopathy. Both conserved end residues are part of each CDR3. A D gene is named only where the DNA matches it firmly. Clone size is given for some rows only: seen once, a few or many times, or a class if the clone is expanded.

j_call cdr3_length v_call clone_size d_call cdr3_nt cdr3_aa
TRBJ2-7 16 TRBV11-3 many TRBD2 TGTGCCAGCAGCCCGAGAAGGACTAGCGGGAGAGAAGAGCAGTACTTC CASSPRRTSGREEQYF
TRBJ1-4 15 TRBV19 many NA TGTGCCAGTAGTATAGGAGGGACATTTAATGAAAAACTGTTTTTT CASSIGGTFNEKLFF
TRBJ2-6 20 TRBV6-2/TRBV6-3 few NA TGTGCCAGCACCCCCCTGGTTCCGACTCTGCACTCTTCCGGGGCCAACGTCCTGACTTTC CASTPLVPTLHSSGANVLTF
TRBJ2-4 16 TRBV18 few NA TGTGCCAGCTCACCGAGGGACACACTAGCCAAAAACATTCAGTACTTC CASSPRDTLAKNIQYF
TRBJ2-7 12 TRBV7-9 few NA TGTGCCAGCAGCTCACCGAAATACGAGCAGTACTTC CASSSPKYEQYF
TRBJ1-1 18 TRBV19 many TRBD1 TGTGCCAGCGCGAAGGGGGCCCCGGGGTCAGCGCTAAACACTGAAGCTTTCTTT CASAKGAPGSALNTEAFF
TRBJ2-5 16 TRBV20-1 NA TRBD2 TGCAGTGCTAGATCGCGGGAGGGCCTGGGGGGGGTGACCCAGTACTTC CSARSREGLGGVTQYF
TRBJ2-1 16 TRBV19 NA TRBD2 TGTGCCAGTAGTATTTCTAGCGGGAGTGACTACAATGAGCAGTTCTTC CASSISSGSDYNEQFF
TRBJ2-7 14 TRBV27 NA NA TGTGCCAGCAGTTTTTTCCAGGGTTCCTACGAGCAGTACTTC CASSFFQGSYEQYF
TRBJ2-2 13 TRBV30 NA TRBD2 TGTGCCTGGAGAAGCGGGAAGTCCGGGGAGCTGTTTTTT CAWRSGKSGELFF
TRBJ2-5 16 TRBV18 many NA TGTGCCAGCTCACCACTGGTAGGAACAACTCAAGAGACCCAGTACTTC CASSPLVGTTQETQYF
TRBJ2-1 16 TRBV5-5 NA TRBD2 TGTGCCAGCAGCTTGGGGGCTAGCGGGAGAGGCCATGAGCAGTTCTTC CASSLGASGRGHEQFF
TRBJ2-7 14 TRBV20-1 many TRBD2 TGCAGTGCTCTGGGGGCGGGAGGCCCCCACGAGCAGTACTTC CSALGAGGPHEQYF
TRBJ2-2 17 TRBV9 few TRBD2 TGTGCCAGCAGCGTAGCCGCACTAGCGGGAGGGCCAGAGGAGCTGTTTTTT CASSVAALAGGPEELFF
TRBJ1-1 14 TRBV3-1 many NA TGTGCCAGCAGCCATTTCCAGGGCAGAGCTGAAGCTTTCTTT CASSHFQGRAEAFF
TRBJ2-7 15 TRBV6-5 few TRBD1 TGTGCCAGCAGTTACGGAGACAGGGCTACCTACGAGCAGTACTTC CASSYGDRATYEQYF
TRBJ2-2 15 TRBV12-3/TRBV12-4 NA TRBD2 TGTGCCAGCACTTTAGCGGGAGGGAACACCGGGGAGCTGTTTTTT CASTLAGGNTGELFF
TRBJ2-2 15 TRBV6-2/TRBV6-3 many NA TGTGCCAGCAGTTACTCGAGTCAGTCGGGCGGGGAGCTGTTTTTT CASSYSSQSGGELFF
TRBJ2-7 14 TRBV18 many TRBD1 TGTGCCAGCTCACAGGGGGCTTTTGAGTACGAGCAGTACTTC CASSQGAFEYEQYF
TRBJ2-6 16 TRBV7-9 NA NA TGTGCCAGCAGCTTAGATGGACCCTCTGGGGCCAACGTCCTGACTTTC CASSLDGPSGANVLTF
TRBJ2-3 18 TRBV5-1 many TRBD1 TGCGCCAGCAGCTTGGCCGTAGCCTCGGGGACAGGGGTTGATACGCAGTATTTT CASSLAVASGTGVDTQYF
TRBJ2-6 15 TRBV12-3/TRBV12-4 few NA TGTGCCAGCAGTTTAGTTAGGGCTGGGGCCAACGTCCTGACTTTC CASSLVRAGANVLTF
TRBJ1-2 19 TRBV7-9 many NA TGTGCCAGCAGCTTAGTTGGACCGCGCGAACCACCAGCTAACTATGGCTACACCTTC CASSLVGPREPPANYGYTF
TRBJ2-7 14 TRBV7-6 few TRBD1 TGTGCCAGCAGCATTGACAGGGGACCATACGAGCAGTACTTC CASSIDRGPYEQYF
TRBJ2-7 14 TRBV18 many NA TGTGCCAGCTCACCGTCCCAAAGCTCCTACGAGCAGTACTTC CASSPSQSSYEQYF
TRBJ2-1 18 TRBV20-1 few NA TGCAGTGCTAGAGACCTGCCAATGAACAGGGTTTCGGTCGATGAGCAGTTCTTC CSARDLPMNRVSVDEQFF
TRBJ2-7 13 TRBV5-1 many NA TGCGCCACCGCACTAGCTTCCTCCTACGAGCAGTACTTC CATALASSYEQYF
TRBJ1-1 13 TRBV29-1 many NA TGCAGCGTTGAAGCCGGGACAACTACTGAAGCTTTCTTT CSVEAGTTTEAFF
TRBJ1-1 15 TRBV6-5 many NA TGTGCCAGCAGTTACTCTGGGGAGGGGAACACTGAAGCTTTCTTT CASSYSGEGNTEAFF
TRBJ2-7 16 TRBV28 NA TRBD1 TGTGCCAGCAGGAGAGACAGGGCGACCGAGACGTACGAGCAGTACTTC CASRRDRATETYEQYF
TRBJ2-3 14 TRBV2 many NA TGTGCCAGCAGTGATTCCGCCCGCACAGATACGCAGTATTTT CASSDSARTDTQYF
TRBJ1-1 12 TRBV6-2/TRBV6-3 few NA TGTGCCAGCAGCTTAGGGCCATCAGGAGCTTTCTTT CASSLGPSGAFF
TRBJ2-6 16 TRBV7-3 NA NA TGTGCCAGCAGCTTGCAGGAGTCCTCTGGGGCCAACGTCCTGACTTTC CASSLQESSGANVLTF
TRBJ2-4 19 TRBV11-3 many TRBD2 TGTGCCAGCAGCCCACAGTTGCTAGCGGGAGGGCAGGGCAAAAACATTCAGTACTTC CASSPQLLAGGQGKNIQYF
TRBJ2-3 14 TRBV27 many NA TGTGCCAGCAGTTTCAGGTCCATCACAGATACGCAGTATTTT CASSFRSITDTQYF
TRBJ2-1 18 TRBV6-1 NA TRBD2 TGTGCCAGCAGTGCAGGACTAGCGGGAGGATCCTCCTACAATGAGCAGTTCTTC CASSAGLAGGSSYNEQFF